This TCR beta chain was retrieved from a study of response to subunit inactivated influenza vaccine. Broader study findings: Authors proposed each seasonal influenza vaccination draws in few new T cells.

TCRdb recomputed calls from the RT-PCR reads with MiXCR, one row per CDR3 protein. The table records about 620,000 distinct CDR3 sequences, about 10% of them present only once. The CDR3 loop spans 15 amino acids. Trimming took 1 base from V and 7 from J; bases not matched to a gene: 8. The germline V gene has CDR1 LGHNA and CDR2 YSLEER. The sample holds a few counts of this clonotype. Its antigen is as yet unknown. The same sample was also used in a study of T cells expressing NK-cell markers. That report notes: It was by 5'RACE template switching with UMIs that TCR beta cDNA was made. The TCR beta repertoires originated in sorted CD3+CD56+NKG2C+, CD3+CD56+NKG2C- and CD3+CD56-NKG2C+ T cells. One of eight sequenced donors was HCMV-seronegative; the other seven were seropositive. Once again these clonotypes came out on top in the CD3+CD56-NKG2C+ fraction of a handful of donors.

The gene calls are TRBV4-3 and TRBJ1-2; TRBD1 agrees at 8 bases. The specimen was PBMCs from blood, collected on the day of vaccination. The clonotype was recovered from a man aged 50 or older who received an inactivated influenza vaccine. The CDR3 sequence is CASSQGRTGYGGYTF. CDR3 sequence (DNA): TGCGCCAGCAGCCAAGGTCGGACAGGGTACGGTGGCTACACCTTC.